These 3 T cell receptor beta chains originate from one sample sequenced in a study of regulatory T cells in long-lasting Graves disease. The sample's time point: persistent/refractory GD, antithyroid drugs over 5 years with positive TRAb. Scientists built the TCR library using RNA that was extracted from PBMCs. According to the study, TCR beta libraries were built with iRepertoire HTBI primers and CDR3-region Arm-PCR. Via MiXCR, TCRdb re-called the multiplex PCR reads, giving one row per CDR3 protein. There are more than 650,000 distinct CDR3 sequences in the sample; approximately 29% occur only once, and 40% to 50% lies in the top ten. The material was peripheral blood mononuclear cells (PBMCs), obtained when the disease was refractory, from a patient treated with antithyroid drugs. All receptors come from a female donor with Graves disease.

The J gene is TRBJ2-7, the V gene TRBV29-1, with TRBD2 identical over 9 bases. The CDR3 sequence is 14 residues long. The germline V gene has CDR1 SQVTM and CDR2 ANQGSEA. V dropped 7 bases and J dropped 4; count of bases not matched to a gene: 11. This CDR3 is CSADGAGGRYEQYF. The DNA for the CDR3 is TGCAGCGCTGACGGAGCGGGAGGTCGGTACGAGCAGTACTTC.

The rearrangement links TRBV10-3 to TRBJ1-5, with D maybe TRBD1 (6 bases). CDR3 length: 14 residues. The germline V gene has CDR1 ENHRY and CDR2 SYGVKD. The V gene lost 6 bases and the J gene lost 5 bases, with 14 bases spanning the gap. The CDR3 is CAIRETGADQPQHF. The CDR3, as DNA: TGTGCCATCAGGGAGACAGGAGCGGATCAGCCCCAGCATTTT.

V gene TRBV28 combines with J gene TRBJ1-2; the D is unclear. Between the trimmed V and J ends, which lost 5 bases and 6 bases, there was a span of 10 bases. The germline CDR1 and CDR2 sequences are MDHEN and SYDVKM. The CDR3 extends over 12 amino acids. The CDR3 region is CASSLNKDGYTF. The CDR3 region has the DNA TGTGCCAGCAGTCTCAATAAGGATGGCTACACCTTC.